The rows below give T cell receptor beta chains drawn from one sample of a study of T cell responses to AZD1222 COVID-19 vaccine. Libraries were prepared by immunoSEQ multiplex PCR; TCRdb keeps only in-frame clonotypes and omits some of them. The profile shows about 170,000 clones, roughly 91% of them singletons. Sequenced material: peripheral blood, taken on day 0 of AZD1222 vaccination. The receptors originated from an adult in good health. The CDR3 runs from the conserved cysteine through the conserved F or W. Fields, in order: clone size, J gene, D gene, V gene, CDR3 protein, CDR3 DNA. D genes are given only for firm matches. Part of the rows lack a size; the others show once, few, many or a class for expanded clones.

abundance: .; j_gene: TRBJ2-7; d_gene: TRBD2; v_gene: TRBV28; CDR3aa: CAASGRGAYEQYF; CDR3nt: TGTGCCGCCTCCGGGCGGGGGGCCTACGAGCAGTACTTC
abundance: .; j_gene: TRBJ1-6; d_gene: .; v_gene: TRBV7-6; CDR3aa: CASSLGSDNSPLHF; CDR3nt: TGTGCCAGCAGCTTAGGGTCGGATAATTCACCCCTCCACTTT
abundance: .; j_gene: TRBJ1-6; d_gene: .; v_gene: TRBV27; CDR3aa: CASRKGVVSYNSPLHF; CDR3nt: TGTGCCAGCCGAAAGGGGGTAGTTTCCTATAATTCACCCCTCCACTTT
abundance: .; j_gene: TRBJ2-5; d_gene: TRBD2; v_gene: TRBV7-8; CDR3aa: CASSRTSEETQYF; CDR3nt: TGTGCCAGCAGCCGTACTAGCGAGGAGACCCAGTACTTC
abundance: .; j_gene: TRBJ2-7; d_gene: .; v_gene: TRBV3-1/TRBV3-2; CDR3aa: CASSRQTGYEQYF; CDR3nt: TGTGCCAGCAGCCGACAGACAGGCTACGAGCAGTACTTC
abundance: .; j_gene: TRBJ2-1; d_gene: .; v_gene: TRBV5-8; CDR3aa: CASSLWIVASSYNEQFF; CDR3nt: TGTGCCAGCAGCTTGTGGATCGTTGCCTCCTCCTACAATGAGCAGTTCTTC
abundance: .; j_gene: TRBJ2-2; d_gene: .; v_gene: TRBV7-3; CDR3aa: CASSFTPHTGELFF; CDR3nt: TGTGCCAGCAGCTTTACACCTCACACCGGGGAGCTGTTTTTT
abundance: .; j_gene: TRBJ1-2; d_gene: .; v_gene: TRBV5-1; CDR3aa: CASRSGTNNGGYTF; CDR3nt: TGCGCCAGCAGGTCCGGGACAAACAATGGGGGCTACACCTTC
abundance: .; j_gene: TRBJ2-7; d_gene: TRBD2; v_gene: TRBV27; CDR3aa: CASSLLTSGKSDEQYF; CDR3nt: TGTGCCAGCAGTTTACTTACTAGCGGGAAGTCGGACGAGCAGTACTTC
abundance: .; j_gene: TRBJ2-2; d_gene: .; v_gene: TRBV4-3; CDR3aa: CASSQEVRALGGELFF; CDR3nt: TGCGCCAGCAGCCAAGAGGTTCGAGCGCTCGGCGGGGAGCTGTTTTTT
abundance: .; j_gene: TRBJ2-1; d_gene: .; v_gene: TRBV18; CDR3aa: CASSPQGGFYNEQFF; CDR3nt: TGTGCCAGCTCCCCGCAGGGGGGCTTTTACAATGAGCAGTTCTTC
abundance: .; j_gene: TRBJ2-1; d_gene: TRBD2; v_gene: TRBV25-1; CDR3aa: CASKGGSGSYNEQFF; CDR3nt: TGTGCCAGCAAGGGCGGGAGCGGCTCCTACAATGAGCAGTTCTTC
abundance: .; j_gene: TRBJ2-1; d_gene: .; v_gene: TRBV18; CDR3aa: CASSPGGTVVYNEQFF; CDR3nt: TGTGCCAGCTCACCGGGAGGGACAGTAGTATACAATGAGCAGTTCTTC
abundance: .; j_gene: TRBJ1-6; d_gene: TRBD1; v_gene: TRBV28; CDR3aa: CASTTGTGYNSPLHF; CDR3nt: TGTGCCAGCACCACAGGGACAGGGTATAATTCACCCCTCCACTTT
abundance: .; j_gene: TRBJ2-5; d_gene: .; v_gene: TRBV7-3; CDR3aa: CASSPQQGWETQYF; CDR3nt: TGTGCCAGCAGCCCCCAGCAGGGTTGGGAGACCCAGTACTTC
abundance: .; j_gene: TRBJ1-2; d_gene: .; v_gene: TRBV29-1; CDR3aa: CSVASGGGGKSYGYTF; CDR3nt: TGCAGCGTTGCTTCGGGCGGCGGGGGTAAATCCTATGGCTACACCTTC
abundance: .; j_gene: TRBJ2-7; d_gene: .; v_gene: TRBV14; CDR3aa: CASSQGRGGYEQYF; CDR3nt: TGTGCCAGCAGCCAAGGCAGGGGAGGCTACGAGCAGTACTTC
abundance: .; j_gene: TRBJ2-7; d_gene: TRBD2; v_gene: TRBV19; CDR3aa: CATRKREGRGEQYF; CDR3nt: TGTGCCACTAGGAAGCGGGAGGGCAGAGGCGAGCAGTACTTC
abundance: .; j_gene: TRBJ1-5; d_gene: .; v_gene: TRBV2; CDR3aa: CASSDRVRNQPQHF; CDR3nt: TGTGCCAGCAGTGACAGGGTGAGAAATCAGCCCCAGCATTTT
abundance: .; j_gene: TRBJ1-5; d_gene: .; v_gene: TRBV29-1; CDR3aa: CSVAGGNQPQHF; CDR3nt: TGCAGCGTTGCAGGGGGCAATCAGCCCCAGCATTTT
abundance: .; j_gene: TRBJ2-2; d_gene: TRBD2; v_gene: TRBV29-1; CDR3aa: CSAPRGGNTGELFF; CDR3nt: TGCAGCGCCCCGCGGGGGGGGAACACCGGGGAGCTGTTTTTT
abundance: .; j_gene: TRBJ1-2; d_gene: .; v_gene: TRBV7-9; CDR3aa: CASSLGGRGGYTF; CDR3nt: TGTGCCAGCAGCTTAGGGGGACGGGGTGGCTACACCTTC
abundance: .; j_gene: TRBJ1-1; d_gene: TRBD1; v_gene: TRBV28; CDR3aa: CASNRQGRFTEAFF; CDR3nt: TGTGCCAGCAACAGACAGGGCCGGTTCACTGAAGCTTTCTTT
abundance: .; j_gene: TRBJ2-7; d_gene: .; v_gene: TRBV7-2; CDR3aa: CASRRGIGQDRVYEQYF; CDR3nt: TGTGCCAGCAGACGCGGGATAGGACAGGATCGGGTCTACGAGCAGTACTTC
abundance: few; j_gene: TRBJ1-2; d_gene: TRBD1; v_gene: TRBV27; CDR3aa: CASSGQGAGGYTF; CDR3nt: TGTGCCAGCAGTGGACAGGGGGCGGGTGGCTACACCTTC
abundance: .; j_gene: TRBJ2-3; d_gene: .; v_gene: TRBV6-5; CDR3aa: CASRTGPFDTQYF; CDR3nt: TGTGCCAGCAGAACCGGACCTTTCGATACGCAGTATTTT
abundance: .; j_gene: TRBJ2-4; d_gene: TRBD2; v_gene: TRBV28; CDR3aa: CASRRGGKNIQYF; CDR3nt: TGTGCCAGCCGGCGGGGGGGCAAAAACATTCAGTACTTC
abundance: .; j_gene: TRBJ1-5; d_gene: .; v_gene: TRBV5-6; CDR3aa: CASSLDGGRGQPQHF; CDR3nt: TGTGCCAGCAGCTTGGACGGAGGGAGGGGTCAGCCCCAGCATTTT
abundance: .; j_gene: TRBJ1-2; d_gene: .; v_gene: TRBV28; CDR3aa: CASSLYDRVGVYGYTF; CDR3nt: TGTGCCAGCAGTCTGTACGACAGAGTTGGTGTCTATGGCTACACCTTC
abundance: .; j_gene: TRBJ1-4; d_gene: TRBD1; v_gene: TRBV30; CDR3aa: CAWSGDRAAEKLFF; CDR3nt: TGTGCCTGGAGTGGGGACAGGGCGGCTGAAAAACTGTTTTTT
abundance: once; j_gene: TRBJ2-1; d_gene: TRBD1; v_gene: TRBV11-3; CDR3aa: CASSSDRGSYNEQFF; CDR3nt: TGTGCCAGCAGCTCCGACAGGGGGTCATACAATGAGCAGTTCTTC
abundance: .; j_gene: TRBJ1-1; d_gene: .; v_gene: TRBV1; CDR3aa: CTSSQPSGTGNTEAFF; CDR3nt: TGCACCAGCAGCCAACCTTCCGGGACAGGGAACACTGAAGCTTTCTTT
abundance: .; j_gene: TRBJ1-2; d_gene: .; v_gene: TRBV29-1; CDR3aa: CSVSSSGGYTF; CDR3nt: TGCAGCGTTTCTTCGTCCGGGGGCTACACCTTC
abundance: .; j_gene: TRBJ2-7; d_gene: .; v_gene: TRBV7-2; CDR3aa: CASSPDFTASYEQYF; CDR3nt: TGTGCCAGCAGTCCTGACTTTACGGCCTCCTACGAGCAGTACTTC
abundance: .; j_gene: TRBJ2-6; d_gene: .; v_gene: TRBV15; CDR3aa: CATSGTISGANVLTF; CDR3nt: TGTGCCACCAGCGGTACAATATCCGGGGCCAACGTCCTGACTTTC
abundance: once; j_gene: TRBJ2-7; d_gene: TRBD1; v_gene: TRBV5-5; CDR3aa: CASSLTGALREQYF; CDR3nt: TGTGCCAGCAGCTTGACAGGGGCCCTCCGGGAGCAGTACTTC
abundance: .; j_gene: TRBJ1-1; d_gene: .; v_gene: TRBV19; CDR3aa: CASSIQAGPTEAFF; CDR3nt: TGTGCCAGTAGTATACAGGCAGGGCCCACTGAAGCTTTCTTT
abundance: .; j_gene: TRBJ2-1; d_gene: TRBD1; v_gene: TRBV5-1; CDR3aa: CASSADSGTGGLRNEQFF; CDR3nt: TGCGCCAGCAGCGCAGACTCCGGGACAGGGGGCTTACGCAATGAGCAGTTCTTC
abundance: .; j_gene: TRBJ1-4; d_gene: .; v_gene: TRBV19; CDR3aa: CASSIAGQGLNEKLFF; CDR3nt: TGTGCCAGTAGTATTGCGGGCCAGGGGTTAAATGAAAAACTGTTTTTT
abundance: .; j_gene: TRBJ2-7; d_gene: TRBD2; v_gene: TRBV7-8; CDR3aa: CASSLRESYEQYF; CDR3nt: TGTGCCAGCAGCCTGCGGGAGTCCTACGAGCAGTACTTC
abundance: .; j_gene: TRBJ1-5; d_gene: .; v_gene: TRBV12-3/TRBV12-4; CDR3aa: CASSLALHQPQHF; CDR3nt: TGTGCCAGCAGTTTAGCGCTTCATCAGCCCCAGCATTTT